These T cell receptor beta chains were read from a single sample in a study of early T cells in non-severe SARS-CoV-2 infection. TCRdb reprocessed the 5' RACE reads with MiXCR, giving one entry per CDR3 protein. Of under 80,000 distinct CDR3 sequences listed, 9.5% to 13% were seen once; the top ten hold about 3.8%. The sequencing sample was made of whole blood. The receptors stem from an adult who was a healthcare worker with PCR-confirmed SARS-CoV-2 infection or an uninfected control (not recorded which). The CDR3 runs from the conserved cysteine through the conserved F or W. A D gene is named only where the DNA matches it firmly. The size entry is marked missing in some rows and otherwise reads once, few, many or a size class.

j_call v_call clone_size d_call cdr3_nt cdr3_aa
TRBJ1-2 TRBV4-1 many - TGCGCCAGCAGCCAAGGTGCCCCAGGGCCTGGCTACACCTTC CASSQGAPGPGYTF
TRBJ1-1 TRBV20-1 few TRBD1 TGCAGTGCTAGGGGGTCGACAGGGCGGCCTGAAGCTTTCTTT CSARGSTGRPEAFF
TRBJ2-1 TRBV7-7 many - TGTGCTAGCAGCCCAGGAACATCCCCGGGGCATGAGCAGTTCTTC CASSPGTSPGHEQFF
TRBJ2-7 TRBV14 many - TGTGCCAGCGGGCGGGGACCCTACGAGCAGTACTTC CASGRGPYEQYF
TRBJ1-2 TRBV11-2 many - TGTGCCAGCAGCTCCACCGCAGGTGGGCAGGGAGTTGGTGGCTACACCTTC CASSSTAGGQGVGGYTF
TRBJ2-7 TRBV28 many - TGTGCCAGCAGTTTGAGAAACGAGCAGTACTTC CASSLRNEQYF
TRBJ2-1 TRBV20-1 few TRBD2 TGCAGTGCCGGGACTAGCGTAAATGAGCAGTTCTTC CSAGTSVNEQFF
TRBJ2-6 TRBV3-1 many - TGTGCCAGCAGCCCCCCCGGGCGGCGCTCTGGGGCCAACGTCCTGACTTTC CASSPPGRRSGANVLTF
TRBJ1-1 TRBV7-8 - - TGTGCCAGCAGCCTGGACCTCGTTGAAGCTTTCTTT CASSLDLVEAFF
TRBJ1-1 TRBV6-4 many TRBD1 TGTGCCAGCAGTACCGGGACAGGGACCACTGAAGCTTTCTTT CASSTGTGTTEAFF
TRBJ2-4 TRBV7-9 many TRBD2 TGTGCCAGCAGCTGGGAGCGGGAGCCCCTGTACTTC CASSWEREPLYF
TRBJ2-1 TRBV20-1 few TRBD2 TGCAGTGCTCTCAGGCGGCTAGCGGGGAAGCAGTTCTTC CSALRRLAGKQFF
TRBJ1-2 TRBV20-1 many TRBD1 TGCAGTGCTAGTGACAGGGGGAAAAATGGCTACACCTTC CSASDRGKNGYTF
TRBJ2-3 TRBV7-2 many TRBD2 TGTGCCAGCAGCTTACTCGCGGGAGGCGGCACAGATACGCAGTATTTT CASSLLAGGGTDTQYF
TRBJ2-3 TRBV10-2 - TRBD2 TGCGCCAGCAGTGAGCTGGCTAGCGGGGGAGTCACAGATACGCAGTATTTT CASSELASGGVTDTQYF
TRBJ2-5 TRBV29-1 - TRBD1 TGCAGCGTGGAGACTGGGACAGAGAGGACTGTGGAGACCCAGTACTTC CSVETGTERTVETQYF
TRBJ1-2 TRBV20-1 many - TGCAGTGCTAGAGAAGGCGTCTATGGCTACACCTTC CSAREGVYGYTF
TRBJ2-7 TRBV4-2 - - TGTGCCAGCAGCCAAGATTGGCCGGGGAGCTCCTACGAGCAGTACTTC CASSQDWPGSSYEQYF
TRBJ2-1 TRBV5-5 many TRBD2 TGTGCCAGCAGCTTTCGACTAGCGGGAGGGCCAGTCAATGAGCAGTTCTTC CASSFRLAGGPVNEQFF
TRBJ2-6 TRBV11-3 - - TGTGCCAGCAGCCAGGAGGCCAACGTCCTGACTTTC CASSQEANVLTF
TRBJ2-7 TRBV6-2/TRBV6-3 many - TGTGCCAGCAGTTACATTGCACGGGAGCAGTACTTC CASSYIAREQYF
TRBJ2-3 TRBV12-3/TRBV12-4 - - TGTGCCAGCAGTTTCCGTGCCATACCTAGCACAGATACGCAGTATTTT CASSFRAIPSTDTQYF
TRBJ2-3 TRBV5-1 - TRBD2 TGCGCCAGCAGCTTGGCGGGACTAGCATTGGATACGCAGTATTTT CASSLAGLALDTQYF
TRBJ2-1 TRBV28 many - TGTGCCAGCAGTTCCGGACACAATGAGCAGTTCTTC CASSSGHNEQFF
TRBJ2-1 TRBV7-9 many TRBD2 TGTGCCAGCAGCTTAGGGCCGGGAGGCAATGAGCAGTTCTTC CASSLGPGGNEQFF
TRBJ2-1 TRBV3-1 few - TGTGCCAGCAGCCAAGATTCAATAGTTTACAATGAGCAGTTCTTC CASSQDSIVYNEQFF
TRBJ2-1 TRBV11-1 few - TGTGCCAGCAGCCCAGACAGTTACTACAATGAGCAGTTCTTC CASSPDSYYNEQFF
TRBJ2-3 TRBV29-1 many - TGCAGCGTCAACCCGACAGGCTCTAGCACAGATACGCAGTATTTT CSVNPTGSSTDTQYF
TRBJ2-5 TRBV5-1 many - TGCGCCAGCAGCTTGGCTCCCAACCAAGGGACCCAGTACTTC CASSLAPNQGTQYF
TRBJ2-5 TRBV20-1 - - TGCAGTGCCGAAAGGAAAGGGACCCAGTACTTC CSAERKGTQYF
TRBJ1-4 TRBV2 - - TGTGCCAGCAGCACGAACAGGGTCCCTAATGAAAAACTGTTTTTT CASSTNRVPNEKLFF
TRBJ1-6 TRBV7-9 many - TGTGCCAGCAGCTTAGCGTTGGCAGATAATTCACCCCTCCACTTT CASSLALADNSPLHF
TRBJ2-6 TRBV7-2 - - TGTGCCAGCAGCTTTTTGGGGTTCGGGGCCAACGTCCTGACTTTC CASSFLGFGANVLTF
TRBJ2-1 TRBV6-2/TRBV6-3 once - TGTGCCAGCAGTTCACAGGTGTCCTACAATGAGCAGTTCTTC CASSSQVSYNEQFF
TRBJ2-3 TRBV7-2 many - TGTGCCAGCAGCTTAGGGACACCCGTTAGTGGTACGCAGTATTTT CASSLGTPVSGTQYF
TRBJ2-7 TRBV13 few TRBD1 TGTGCCAGCAGCTTAACGGACAGGTACGAGCAGTACTTC CASSLTDRYEQYF
TRBJ2-7 TRBV7-2 - TRBD1 TGTGCCAGCAGCTCCGGGACAGAACCCTACGAGCAGTACTTC CASSSGTEPYEQYF
TRBJ1-4 TRBV4-2 - TRBD1 TGTGCCAGCAGCCAAAATACCTATACCGGGACAGGGGATGAAAAACTGTTTTTT CASSQNTYTGTGDEKLFF
TRBJ2-5 TRBV7-8 few - TGTGCCAGCAGCTTACGAGGTCCCCAAGAGACCCAGTACTTC CASSLRGPQETQYF
TRBJ2-2 TRBV11-2 once - TGTGCCAGCAGCTTTCCCCCCCCGGGGCGACCCAACACCGGGGAGCTGTTTTTT CASSFPPPGRPNTGELFF
TRBJ2-3 TRBV6-5 many TRBD1 TGTGCCAGCAGTTACGGGGACAGGCTATATTTT CASSYGDRLYF
TRBJ2-7 TRBV10-3 many - TGTGCCATCAGTGACTCCTACGAGCAGTACTTC CAISDSYEQYF
TRBJ1-1 TRBV11-3 - TRBD1 TGTGCCAGCAGCTTCGGGATCGACAGGGCTACTGAAGCTTTCTTT CASSFGIDRATEAFF
TRBJ2-7 TRBV10-3 few TRBD1 TGTGCCATCAGCGAACAGGGGTACGAGCAGTACTTC CAISEQGYEQYF
TRBJ2-7 TRBV21-1 many - TGTGCCAGCAGTATCCCGGGGTCGGGACAGCCCTACGAGCAGTACTTC CASSIPGSGQPYEQYF
TRBJ2-5 TRBV3-1 - TRBD1 TGTGCCAGCAGCCAAGGCGGAACCGGGACAGTCCAAGAGACCCAGTACTTC CASSQGGTGTVQETQYF
TRBJ1-1 TRBV11-2 many - TGTGCCAGCAGCCCGGACGGATTGAACACTGAAGCTTTCTTT CASSPDGLNTEAFF
TRBJ2-5 TRBV11-3 few TRBD2 TGTGCCAGCAGCTTAGGACTAGCGGGGACGACGGGAGAGACCCAGTACTTC CASSLGLAGTTGETQYF
TRBJ2-4 TRBV6-5 many - TGTGCCAGCAGACCCCAGGGGAGCAAAAACATTCAGTACTTC CASRPQGSKNIQYF
TRBJ1-1 TRBV5-4 many - TGTGCCAGCACCTACAGGGCCAACACTGAAGCTTTCTTT CASTYRANTEAFF
TRBJ2-2 TRBV20-1 many TRBD2 TGCAGTGCTAGAGATGAAGCTAGCGGGGTGCCGAACACCGGGGAGCTGTTTTTT CSARDEASGVPNTGELFF
TRBJ2-4 TRBV12-3/TRBV12-4 - TRBD1 TGTGCCAGCAGTCCCAGGGGGTACAAAAACATTCAGTACTTC CASSPRGYKNIQYF
TRBJ2-1 TRBV18 many - TGTGCCAGCTCACCCCCCAGCAGAGACTACAATGAGCAGTTCTTC CASSPPSRDYNEQFF
TRBJ1-3 TRBV10-3 many - TGTGCCACCGATGGGACGAGTGGAAACACCATATATTTT CATDGTSGNTIYF
TRBJ2-5 TRBV29-1 many TRBD2 TGCAGCGTCCACCCGGGGGGAGGAGAGACCCAGTACTTC CSVHPGGGETQYF
TRBJ1-4 TRBV6-2/TRBV6-3 many - TGTGCCAGCAGAACTTCCCGCCGAGAAAAACTGTTTTTT CASRTSRREKLFF
TRBJ2-3 TRBV9 many TRBD2 TGTGCCAGCAGCTCCGCTGGACTAGCGGGAGTGGCAGATACGCAGTATTTT CASSSAGLAGVADTQYF
TRBJ2-1 TRBV4-1 - - TGCGCCAGCAGCCAAGCCGGGACGGACAATGAGCAGTTCTTC CASSQAGTDNEQFF
TRBJ2-3 TRBV6-5 - TRBD2 TGTGCCAGCAGTTACACCCACGGTAGCGGGGGGCCCACAGATACGCAGTATTTT CASSYTHGSGGPTDTQYF
TRBJ1-2 TRBV3-1 - - TGTGCCAGCAGCCAAGTGGTGGCAGATGGCTACACCTTC CASSQVVADGYTF